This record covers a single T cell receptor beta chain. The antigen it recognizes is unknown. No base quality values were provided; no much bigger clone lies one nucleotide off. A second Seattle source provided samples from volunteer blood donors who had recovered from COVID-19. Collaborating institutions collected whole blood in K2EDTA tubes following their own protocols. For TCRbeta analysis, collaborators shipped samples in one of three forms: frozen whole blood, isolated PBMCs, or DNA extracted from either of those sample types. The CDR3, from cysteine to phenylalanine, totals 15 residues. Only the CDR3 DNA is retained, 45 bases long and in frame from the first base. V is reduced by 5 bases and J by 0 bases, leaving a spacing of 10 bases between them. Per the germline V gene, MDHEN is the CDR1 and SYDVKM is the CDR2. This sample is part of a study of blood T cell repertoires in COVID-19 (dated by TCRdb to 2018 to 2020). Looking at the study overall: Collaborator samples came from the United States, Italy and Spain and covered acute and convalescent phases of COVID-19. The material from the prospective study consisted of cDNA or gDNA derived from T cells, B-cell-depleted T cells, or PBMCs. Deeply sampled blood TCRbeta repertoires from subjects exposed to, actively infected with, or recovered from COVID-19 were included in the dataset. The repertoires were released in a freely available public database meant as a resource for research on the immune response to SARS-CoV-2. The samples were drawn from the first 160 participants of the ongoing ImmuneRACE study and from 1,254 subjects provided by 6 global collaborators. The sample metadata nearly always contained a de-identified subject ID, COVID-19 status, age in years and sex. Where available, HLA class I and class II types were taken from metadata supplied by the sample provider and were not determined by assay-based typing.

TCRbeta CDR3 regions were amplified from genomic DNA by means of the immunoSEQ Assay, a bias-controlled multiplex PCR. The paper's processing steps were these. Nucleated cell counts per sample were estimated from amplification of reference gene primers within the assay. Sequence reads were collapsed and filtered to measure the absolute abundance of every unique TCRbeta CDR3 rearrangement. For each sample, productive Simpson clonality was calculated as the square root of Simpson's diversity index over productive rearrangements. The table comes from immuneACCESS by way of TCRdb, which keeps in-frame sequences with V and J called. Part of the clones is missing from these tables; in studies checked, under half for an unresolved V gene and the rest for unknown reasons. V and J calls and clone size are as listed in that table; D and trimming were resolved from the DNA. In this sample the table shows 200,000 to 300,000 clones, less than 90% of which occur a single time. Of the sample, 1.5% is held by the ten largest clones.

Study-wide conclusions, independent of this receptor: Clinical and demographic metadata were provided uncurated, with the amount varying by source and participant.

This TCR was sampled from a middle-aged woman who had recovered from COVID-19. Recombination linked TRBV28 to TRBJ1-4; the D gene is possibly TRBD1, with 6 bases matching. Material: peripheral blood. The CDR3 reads CASSPWTATNEKLFF. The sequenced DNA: TGTGCCAGCAGTCCGTGGACAGCAACTAATGAAAAACTGTTTTTT.